Each of the 24 T cell receptor beta chains below was sequenced from the same sample in a study of cytotoxic CD8 clonotypes in ibrutinib-treated CLL. Clones were sequenced by immunoSEQ multiplex PCR, and TCRdb holds only the in-frame ones, with some missing. The data hold tens of thousands of clones, with roughly 50% observed a single time. This material consisted of PBMCs, taken after 12 months of ibrutinib treatment. The receptors stem from a human donor with chronic lymphocytic leukemia.

This chain joins TRBV7-3 and TRBJ2-3; 7 bases are shared with TRBD2. Germline V gene data show CDR1 as SGHTA and CDR2 as FQGTGA. CDR3 length: 15 residues. With 5 bases clipped from V and 3 bases from J, the junction kept 8 bases outside the gene matches. The DNA of the CDR3 is TGTGCCAGCAGCCCAGGGAGGGCGCCGACAGATACGCAGTATTTT. Translating gives CASSPGRAPTDTQYF. Full variable domain (outside the CDR3, taken from reference TRBV7-3 and TRBJ2-3): GAGVSQTPSNKVTEKGKYVELRCDPISGHTALYWYRQSLGQGPEFLIYFQGTGAADDSGLPNDRFFAVRPEGSVSTLKIQRTERGDSAVYLCASSPGRAPTDTQYFGPGTRLTVL.

V gene TRBV25-1 combines with J gene TRBJ2-7; no definite D call. V was cut by 4 bases and J by 2 bases, with 3 bases left in between. Germline CDR1 reads MGHDK; CDR2 reads SYGVNS. CDR3 length equals 11 residues. In DNA, the CDR3 is TGTGCCAGCAGTGTCACCTACGAGCAGTACTTC. Encoded protein: CASSVTYEQYF.

The CDR3 bases are TGCGCCAGCAGCTTGGAGACTAGCGGCTACAATGAGCAGTTCTTC. Protein product: CASSLETSGYNEQFF. V usage is TRBV5-1 and J usage is TRBJ2-1; TRBD2 aligns across 9 bases. The CDR3 consists of 15 residues. Germline CDR1 is SGHRS and CDR2 is YFSETQ. With 0 bases clipped from V and 3 bases from J, the junction kept 1 base outside the gene matches.

This clone was picked up a small number of times. V usage is TRBV5-1 and J usage is TRBJ2-1; TRBD2 matches 13 bases. This CDR3 comprises 14 residues. V was pared by 6 bases and J by 9 bases, with 6 bases of the junction left unmatched. Looked up from germline, CDR1 is SGHRS and CDR2 is YFSETQ. The CDR3: CASKGLAGEAEQFF. CDR3 nucleotides: TGCGCCAGCAAAGGACTAGCGGGAGAAGCTGAGCAGTTCTTC.

This chain connects TRBV28 to TRBJ2-1; 11 nucleotides match TRBD1. Germline lookup yields CDR1 MDHEN and CDR2 SYDVKM. The V and J ends lost 5 bases and 6 bases, in that order; junction bases with no gene match: 6. The CDR3 is made up of 15 amino acids. CDR3 DNA: TGTGCCAGCAGTAAGACCGGGACAGGGGGCAATGAGCAGTTCTTC. It is translated as CASSKTGTGGNEQFF.

The J gene is TRBJ2-7, the V gene TRBV27; a weak D match, TRBD2 (5 bases). CDR1 and CDR2 from the germline V gene are MNHEY and SMNVEV (reference sequence). The V end lost 3 bases, the J end lost 0 bases, and 9 bases lay between the germline ends. This CDR3 region has 14 residues. CDR3 residues: CASSFVANSYEQYF. As DNA, the CDR3 is TGTGCCAGCAGTTTTGTAGCGAACTCCTACGAGCAGTACTTC.

The J gene is TRBJ2-4, the V gene TRBV18; D gene ambiguous. Germline assignment: CDR1 KGHSH and CDR2 LQKENI. This CDR3 contains 15 residues. V was clipped by 6 bases and J by 7 bases, with 19 bases between them. Here the CDR3 reads CASSSESGGRNIQYF. The CDR3 region has the DNA TGTGCCAGCTCCTCGGAGTCAGGCGGTAGGAACATTCAGTACTTC.

The CDR3 sequence: CASSLGGGGTEAFF. The CDR3 bases are TGTGCCAGCAGCTTGGGGGGCGGAGGCACTGAAGCTTTCTTT. The chain is built from TRBV5-5 and TRBJ1-1; D possibly corresponds to TRBD1 (5 bases). CDR1 and CDR2 from the germline V gene are SGHKS and YYEKEE (reference sequence). The V and J ends lost 0 bases and 4 bases respectively, with 10 bases between them. CDR3 length equals 14 residues.

V gene TRBV27 combines with J gene TRBJ2-7; 10 bases agree with TRBD2. V lost 4 bases to trimming and J lost 0 bases; unmatched junction nucleotides: 3. Germline V CDR1 and CDR2: MNHEY, SMNVEV (reference sequence). The CDR3 spans 15 residues. The CDR3, as DNA: TGTGCCAGCAGTTGGACTAGCGGTACCTCCTACGAGCAGTACTTC. Protein sequence: CASSWTSGTSYEQYF.

This clone was observed a handful of times. The gene calls are TRBV6-6 and TRBJ1-2, with a possible D match to TRBD1 (6 bases). The CDR3 totals 14 residues. Between the trimmed V and J ends, which lost 6 bases and 6 bases, there was a span of 17 bases. Germline CDR1 and CDR2: MNHNY and SVGAGI (reference sequence). The CDR3 protein is CASRPTGGAHGYTF. CDR3 bases: TGTGCCAGCAGACCCACGGGGGGCGCCCATGGCTACACCTTC.

V gene TRBV7-8 combines with J gene TRBJ1-4, with D possibly being TRBD1 (5 bases). V was cut by 2 bases and J by 0 bases, with 10 bases left in between. CDR1 and CDR2 (germline): SGHVS, FQNEAQ. The CDR3 is made up of 16 amino acids. The CDR3 loop is CASSLRPGATNEKLFF. Here the CDR3 DNA reads TGTGCCAGCAGCTTACGGCCGGGGGCAACTAATGAAAAACTGTTTTTT.

This clone was observed a few times. The CDR3 here is CASSLSTGAYGYTF. CDR3 bases: TGTGCCAGCAGTTTATCGACAGGGGCCTATGGCTACACCTTC. The chain employs TRBV27 and TRBJ1-2, with 8 bases that match TRBD1. The V and J ends lost 0 bases and 4 bases, in that order; junction bases with no gene match: 1. The CDR3 has 14 residues. Germline loops: CDR1 MNHEY, CDR2 SMNVEV (reference sequence).

The chain joins TRBV28 to TRBJ2-1; TRBD2 might be the D (5 bases). Germline V CDR1 and CDR2: MDHEN, SYDVKM. CDR3 length equals 15 residues. The ends were cut back, 3 bases at V and 5 bases at J, with 14 bases in the middle. Written as DNA, the CDR3 is TGTGCCAGCAGTTTGTATAGGGAGTCGAACAATGAGCAGTTCTTC. It codes for CASSLYRESNNEQFF.

The chain employs TRBV5-1 and TRBJ1-4; unclear D gene. Germline-derived CDR1 and CDR2 are SGHRS and YFSETQ. Deletions cut 4 bases from V and 8 bases from J, with 15 bases between. The CDR3 loop spans 14 amino acids. CDR3 in DNA: TGCGCCAGCAGCCCGGAGGCCTATGGGGAAAAACTGTTTTTT. Its translation is CASSPEAYGEKLFF.

J is TRBJ2-2 and V is TRBV10-3; TRBD2 agrees at 12 bases. The CDR3 totals 16 residues. CDR1 ENHRY and CDR2 SYGVKD come from the germline V gene. With 6 bases clipped from V and 4 bases from J, the junction kept 6 bases outside the gene matches. CDR3: CAIRGLAGTVTGELFF. CDR3 in DNA: TGTGCCATCAGAGGACTAGCGGGGACTGTCACCGGGGAGCTGTTTTTT.

This chain joins TRBV15 and TRBJ1-4; unclear D gene. Germline V lookup: CDR1 LNHNV, CDR2 YYDKDF (reference sequence). CDR3 size: 15 residues. Trimming pared 2 bases from V and 1 base from J, leaving 8 bases between. CDR3 amino acids: CATSRLTGTNEKLFF. CDR3 nucleotide sequence: TGTGCCACCAGCAGATTGACGGGAACTAATGAAAAACTGTTTTTT.

Here the CDR3 reads CASSLRAGSHQPQHF. The DNA of the CDR3 is TGTGCCAGCAGTTTAAGGGCAGGGTCGCATCAGCCCCAGCATTTT. The chain is built from TRBV28 and TRBJ1-5, with a tentative D call TRBD1 (5 bases). CDR1 is MDHEN, CDR2 SYDVKM, per germline. V lost 2 bases to trimming and J lost 5 bases, with 13 bases between them. The CDR3 is 15 amino acids.

V usage is TRBV28 and J usage is TRBJ1-1; a possible D gene is TRBD1 (5 bases). Looked up from germline, CDR1 is MDHEN and CDR2 is SYDVKM. This CDR3 contains 15 residues. The germline V and J ends were trimmed by 9 bases and 3 bases, with 20 bases remaining between them. In DNA form, the CDR3 reads TGTGCCAGTGGGGGGGGATCTACGAAGTACACTGAAGCTTTCTTT. This sequence encodes CASGGGSTKYTEAFF. Together with reference TRBV28 and TRBJ1-1, the CDR3 gives the full variable domain: DVKVTQSSRYLVKRTGEKVFLECVQDMDHENMFWYRQDPGLGLRLIYFSYDVKMKEKGDIPEGYSVSREKKERFSLILESASTNQTSMYLCASGGGSTKYTEAFFGQGTRLTVV.

This clone was counted many times. The chain is built from TRBV5-6 and TRBJ2-6, with a possible D match to TRBD1 (6 bases). V lost 4 bases, J lost 0 bases, and 11 bases lay in between. The CDR3 runs to 16 residues. Germline-derived CDR1 and CDR2 are SGHDT and YYEEEE. CDR3 in amino acids: CASSPAGVSGANVLTF. The CDR3 DNA reads TGTGCCAGCAGCCCGGCAGGGGTCTCTGGGGCCAACGTCCTGACTTTC.

This clone was counted a few times. V usage is TRBV2 and J usage is TRBJ2-7; D uncertain. The CDR3 totals 13 residues. Germline V gene sequence: CDR1 SNHLY, CDR2 FYNNEI. The V gene lost 8 bases and the J gene lost 2 bases, with 13 bases spanning the gap. The CDR3 sequence: CASFSGAPYEQYF. The CDR3 DNA is TGTGCCAGCTTTTCGGGTGCCCCCTACGAGCAGTACTTC.

This clone appeared many times. The V gene is TRBV29-1, the J gene TRBJ1-1, with D uncertain. The CDR3 covers 12 residues. Trimming took off 8 bases at V and 2 bases at J, with 12 bases between the two ends. CDR1 is SQVTM and CDR2 is ANQGSEA in the germline V gene. CDR3 region: CSIPTQNTEAFF. The DNA of the CDR3 is TGCAGCATTCCGACACAAAACACTGAAGCTTTCTTT.

This clone was counted once. The chain carries TRBV11-3 and TRBJ2-1, with TRBD2 matching 10 bases. This CDR3 is 16 amino acids long. Per the germline V gene, CDR1 is SGHNT and CDR2 is YENEEA. V lost 1 base to trimming and J lost 8 bases; unmatched junction nucleotides: 8. The DNA for the CDR3 is TGTGCCAGCAGCTTAGGGCTAGCGGGAGTGTTGGATGAGCAGTTCTTC. Amino acid sequence: CASSLGLAGVLDEQFF.

The J gene is TRBJ2-6, the V gene TRBV4-2; TRBD1 matches at 9 bases. The CDR3 has 17 residues. Germline V CDR1 and CDR2: LGHNA, YNFKEQ. J was trimmed by 2 bases and V by 0 bases; bases with no gene match: 2. CDR3 in DNA: TGTGCCAGCAGCCAAGAAACAGGGGGCCCTGGGGCCAACGTCCTGACTTTC. Translating gives CASSQETGGPGANVLTF.

A single count supports this clone. The chain couples TRBV5-1 to TRBJ1-5; D not certain. Germline V gene data show CDR1 as SGHRS and CDR2 as YFSETQ. Trimming cost V 4 bases and J 0 bases, with 5 bases left between them. The CDR3 totals 13 residues. Here the CDR3 DNA reads TGCGCCAGCAGCGTATATAGCAATCAGCCCCAGCATTTT. The encoded protein is CASSVYSNQPQHF. Based on the CDR3 plus reference TRBV5-1 and TRBJ1-5, the full variable domain is KAGVTQTPRYLIKTRGQQVTLSCSPISGHRSVSWYQQTPGQGLQFLFEYFSETQRNKGNFPGRFSGRQFSNSRSEMNVSTLELGDSALYLCASSVYSNQPQHFGDGTRLSIL.